This TCR beta chain originates from a study of a mutant IDH1 vaccine in newly diagnosed glioma. Study as a whole: It was radiotherapy, temozolomide, or both that patients received previously, with most receiving both.

The CDR3 runs to 17 residues. V lost 2 bases and J 2 bases, leaving 18 bases between the germline ends. Germline lookup yields CDR1 LGHNA and CDR2 YNFKEQ. Sample time point: baseline, week 1 (first vaccination visit). Treatment specified: pre-vaccination baseline after standard-of-care therapy. Study-wide findings and caveats: Vaccination induced immune responses in about 92% of patients. Seemingly, pseudoprogression had no relation to changes in the top peripheral T cell clonotypes.

Assay: immunoSEQ multiplex PCR; the TCRdb copy retains only in-frame clones and omits some. Found here are tens of thousands of clones, around four fifths of them singletons; the top ten hold approximately 7.4%. Remarks on this clone: Its matching antigen is unknown.

This sample comprised PBMCs, obtained from a glioma patient treated with radiotherapy, temozolomide or both. This TCR came from a woman between 50 and 59 years old with glioma. The chain couples TRBV4-2 to TRBJ2-5, with D unclear. As DNA, the CDR3 is TGTGCCAGCAGCCAATCTAATACCCGGAGCCCACAAGAGACCCAGTACTTC. It specifies CASSQSNTRSPQETQYF.